The 29 T cell receptor beta chains given below trace back to one sample, sequenced in a study of CD4 and CD8 cells across lung adenocarcinoma regions. TCRdb called the PCR reads again in MiXCR, with one record for every CDR3 protein. The sample holds 13,000 or so distinct CDR3 sequences; 56% are singletons and the top ten take 30% to 45%. Specimen: CD8+ T cells from the margin of a lung tumor. The receptor set was obtained from a female donor with lung adenocarcinoma. The CD4 and CD8 labels of this study may be unreliable.

This chain joins TRBV27 and TRBJ2-3; D gene unclear. Trimming stripped 3 bases from V and 3 bases from J, with 10 bases between. Germline V gene lookup returns CDR1 MNHEY and CDR2 SMNVEV (reference sequence). The CDR3 runs to 14 residues. The CDR3 protein is CASSFLTATDTQYF. The CDR3, as DNA: TGTGCCAGCAGTTTCTTAACAGCAACAGATACGCAGTATTTT.

This chain links TRBV6-1 with TRBJ1-6, with D unresolved. The CDR3 is made up of 13 amino acids. The germline V gene encodes CDR1 MNHNS and CDR2 SASEGT. Trimming cost V 5 bases and J 9 bases, with 11 bases left between them. The CDR3 sequence is CASSPGEGSPLHF. CDR3 nucleotides: TGTGCCAGCAGTCCTGGAGAGGGTTCACCCCTCCACTTT.

The rearrangement uses TRBV6-1 and TRBJ2-3; 12 bases align to TRBD2. V shed 5 bases and J 7 bases; nucleotides not matched to a gene: 19. The CDR3 runs to 19 residues. Germline CDR1 is MNHNS and CDR2 is SASEGT. The CDR3 region has the DNA TGTGCCAGCAGTCCTCGCCTAGGAACTAGCGGGAGGACCGATAATACGCAGTATTTT. Protein: CASSPRLGTSGRTDNTQYF.

The gene calls are TRBV6-1 and TRBJ2-5, with D tentatively TRBD2 (7 bases). The CDR3 covers 16 residues. Trimming removed 8 bases at V and 3 bases at J, with 22 bases between. Germline assignment: CDR1 MNHNS and CDR2 SASEGT. The CDR3 sequence is CASAGWGGRDKETQYF. As DNA, the CDR3 is TGTGCCAGCGCGGGGTGGGGGGGCCGAGACAAAGAGACCCAGTACTTC.

This clonotype is medium-sized. This chain links TRBV24-1 with TRBJ1-2, with D unresolved. Germline V gives CDR1 KGHDR, CDR2 SFDVKD. Trimming removed 10 bases at V and 8 bases at J, with 16 bases between. The CDR3 is 12 amino acids. The CDR3 coding sequence is TGTGCCACTAGCTTGGGTGATGAAGGCTACACCTTC. Translation: CATSLGDEGYTF.

The chain joins TRBV7-2 to TRBJ2-1; a possible D gene is TRBD2 (7 bases). CDR3 size: 15 residues. The V gene's germline CDR1 is SGHTA and CDR2 FQGNSA. Trimming removed 1 base at V and 8 bases at J, with 15 bases between. The CDR3 sequence: CASSLGRGRAHEQFF. In DNA, the CDR3 is TGTGCCAGCAGCTTAGGGAGGGGGAGGGCTCATGAGCAGTTCTTC.

This chain links TRBV7-8 with TRBJ1-1, with 7 bases lining up with TRBD1. CDR1 SGHVS and CDR2 FQNEAQ come from the germline V gene. The CDR3 is 15 residues long. The ends lost 5 bases at V and 0 bases at J; junction bases unmatched: 6. The CDR3 sequence is CASSPSQGMNTEAFF. The CDR3 region has the DNA TGTGCCAGCAGCCCCTCACAGGGGATGAACACTGAAGCTTTCTTT. The variable domain in full, with the rest retrieved from reference TRBV7-8 and TRBJ1-1, is GAGVSQSPRYKVAKRGQDVALRCDPISGHVSLFWYQQALGQGPEFLTYFQNEAQLDKSGLPSDRFFAERPEGSVSTLKIQRTQQEDSAVYLCASSPSQGMNTEAFFGQGTRLTVV.

The rearrangement joins TRBV7-6 to TRBJ2-3; tentatively, D is TRBD1 (6 bases). Germline CDR1 is SGHVS and CDR2 is FNYEAQ. The CDR3 is 14 residues long. With 5 bases removed from V and 0 bases from J, the gap between germline ends came to 9 bases. The CDR3 loop is CASSEGVSTDTQYF. The CDR3 DNA reads as TGTGCCAGCAGCGAGGGGGTTAGCACAGATACGCAGTATTTT.

As concerns this clonotype: A junction boundary mismatches the germline segment, possibly from a read error. The V and J genes are TRBV10-1 and TRBJ2-3; 9 positions agree with TRBD2. CDR3 length: 16 residues. Germline assignment: CDR1 WNHNN and CDR2 SYGVQD (reference sequence). This CDR3 reads CASSDNSGGTTDIQYF. CDR3 coding DNA: TGCGCCAGCAGTGATAACAGCGGGGGGACCACAGATATTCAGTATTTC.

This clonotype was recorded a few times. Given a much more abundant clone one base away, this may be a read error. This chain uses TRBV6-5 with TRBJ2-1, with 7 bases that match TRBD2. The CDR3 length is 15 residues. V lost 6 bases to trimming and J lost 13 bases; unmatched junction nucleotides: 18. Germline CDR1 and CDR2: MNHEY and SVGAGI. DNA of the CDR3: TGTGCCAGCAGACCTTGGGGGAGGGAGCAAGAGACCCAGTTCTTC. Amino acids: CASRPWGREQETQFF.

By sample share, this clonotype is medium-sized. The rearrangement joins TRBV7-2 to TRBJ2-1, with 13 bases identical to TRBD2. The CDR3 sequence is 16 residues long. Germline trimming cut 3 bases from V and 7 bases from J; bases unmatched to any gene: 6. Germline V gives CDR1 SGHTA, CDR2 FQGNSA. The CDR3, as DNA: TGTGCCAGCAGCTTGCCCGGGACTAGCGGGGCAAATGAGCAGTTCTTC. It translates to CASSLPGTSGANEQFF.

The rearrangement links TRBV6-5 to TRBJ2-1, with 9 bases lining up with TRBD2. CDR3 length: 16 amino acids. Trimming removed 3 bases from V and 8 bases from J; junction bases left unmatched: 11. Looked up from germline, CDR1 is MNHEY and CDR2 is SVGAGI. The CDR3 is CASSYGGRAAGHEQFF. CDR3 nucleotide sequence: TGTGCCAGCAGTTATGGCGGGAGGGCCGCCGGACATGAGCAGTTCTTC.

The rearrangement uses TRBV9 and TRBJ1-2, with D possibly matching TRBD1 (6 bases). Trimming left V 0 bases short and J 8 bases short, with 14 bases between. Germline assignment: CDR1 SGDLS and CDR2 YYNGEE. The CDR3 is made up of 14 amino acids. CDR3 sequence reads: CASSVGAGAGGYTF. The CDR3 DNA reads TGTGCCAGCAGCGTAGGGGCGGGGGCAGGCGGCTACACCTTC.

This rearrangement joins TRBV10-2 to TRBJ2-2; unclear D gene. Germline V lookup: CDR1 WSHSY, CDR2 SAAADI. The CDR3 has 15 residues. The V gene lost 2 bases and the J gene lost 4 bases, with 11 bases spanning the gap. CDR3 sequence reads: CASSEPNRVTGELFF. Written as DNA, the CDR3 is TGCGCCAGCAGTGAGCCTAATCGGGTCACCGGGGAGCTGTTTTTT.

Ten or more counts support this clonotype. The chain joins TRBV5-3 to TRBJ1-2; D remains ambiguous. TRBV5-3 belongs to the ORF category, with a function that is uncertain. This CDR3 contains 13 residues. The V end lost 0 bases, the J end lost 5 bases, and 8 bases lay between the germline ends. The CDR3 DNA sequence: TGTGCCAGAAGCTTGGTCAGTCTTTATGGCTACACCTTC. Translating gives CARSLVSLYGYTF.

This clonotype came up a few times. This chain connects TRBV27 to TRBJ1-6; perhaps TRBD1 as D (5 bases). Germline V gene sequence: CDR1 MNHEY, CDR2 SMNVEV (reference sequence). Trimming shortened V by 0 bases and J by 9 bases, and 18 bases separated the two germline ends. This CDR3 is 17 amino acids long. The CDR3 bases are TGTGCCAGCAGTTTATCGAGCGGGGGTGCTCGGGCTTCACCCCTCCACTTT. It is translated as CASSLSSGGARASPLHF.

The DNA for the CDR3 is TGTGCCAGCAGCAAGGACAGGGCCGCAGGGGAGCAGTTCTTC. Protein sequence: CASSKDRAAGEQFF. The chain is built from TRBV7-2 and TRBJ2-1; 8 nucleotides line up with TRBD1. Trimming removed 5 bases from V and 10 bases from J; junction bases left unmatched: 10. Germline CDR1 SGHTA, CDR2 FQGNSA. CDR3 length: 14 residues.

This clonotype was observed a handful of times. The chain links TRBV3-1 to TRBJ1-4, with D unclear. The CDR3 runs 16 residues. Looked up from germline, CDR1 is LGHDT and CDR2 is YNNKEL (reference sequence). V was trimmed by 0 bases and J by 4 bases, leaving 12 bases between them. Written as DNA, the CDR3 is TGTGCCAGCAGCCAAGATCGGTTTACTGGTAATGAAAAACTGTTTTTT. Encoded protein: CASSQDRFTGNEKLFF.

This clonotype was seen a few times. The rearrangement links TRBV6-1 to TRBJ2-1; D perhaps matches TRBD2 (5 bases). Germline lookup yields CDR1 MNHNS and CDR2 SASEGT. The CDR3 extends over 14 amino acids. With 3 bases removed from V and 5 bases from J, the gap between germline ends came to 11 bases. Here the CDR3 DNA reads TGTGCCAGCAGTGAGGACTGGGCGGACAATGAGCAGTTCTTC. It is translated as CASSEDWADNEQFF.

By share of the sample, this clonotype is medium-sized (0.01 to 0.1%). V and J are TRBV14 and TRBJ2-5; D ambiguous. V shed 4 bases and J shed 7 bases, with 13 bases lying between them. Germline CDR1 and CDR2: SGHDN and FVKESK. The CDR3 length is 13 residues. Here the CDR3 reads CASSRSSIGTQYF. The CDR3 DNA follows: TGTGCCAGCAGCCGGAGCAGTATAGGGACCCAGTACTTC. The variable domain in full, with the rest retrieved from reference TRBV14 and TRBJ2-5, is EAGVTQFPSHSVIEKGQTVTLRCDPISGHDNLYWYRRVMGKEIKFLLHFVKESKQDESGMPNNRFLAERTGGTYSTLKVQPAELEDSGVYFCASSRSSIGTQYFGPGTRLLVL.

By sample share, this clonotype is medium-sized (0.01 to 0.1%). V gene TRBV6-5 combines with J gene TRBJ1-1; a possible D gene is TRBD1 (6 bases). The germline V gene has CDR1 MNHEY and CDR2 SVGAGI. The V and J ends lost 6 bases and 3 bases respectively, with 14 bases between them. This CDR3 spans 14 amino acids. CDR3 region: CASRPREGDTEAFF. CDR3 DNA: TGTGCCAGCAGACCCAGGGAGGGGGACACTGAAGCTTTCTTT.

The chain carries TRBV3-1 and TRBJ2-7, with 7 bases aligning to TRBD1. CDR3 length: 16 residues. Germline loops: CDR1 LGHDT, CDR2 YNNKEL (reference sequence). The V segment lost 0 bases and the J segment 4 bases; nucleotides outside the gene matches: 9. CDR3 coding DNA: TGTGCCAGCAGCCAAGATCGGCTAGCAGGGGGTTACGAGCAGTACTTC. Encoded protein: CASSQDRLAGGYEQYF.

The chain joins TRBV25-1 to TRBJ2-3; unclear D gene. Germline CDR1 reads MGHDK; CDR2 reads SYGVNS. The CDR3 has 18 amino acids. V was shortened by 3 bases and J by 0 bases, with 19 bases between the two germline ends. CDR3 sequence: CASSDFALNGESTDTQYF. The CDR3 DNA reads TGTGCCAGCAGTGACTTCGCACTCAATGGGGAAAGCACAGATACGCAGTATTTT.

This chain joins TRBV6-1 and TRBJ1-2; perhaps TRBD1 as D (6 bases). CDR1 is MNHNS and CDR2 is SASEGT in the germline V gene. The length of the CDR3 is 15 residues. V was shortened by 7 bases and J by 2 bases, with 17 bases between the two germline ends. The CDR3: CASKSGVSRNYGYTF. The CDR3 DNA reads as TGTGCCAGCAAGTCAGGGGTGAGCCGAAACTATGGCTACACCTTC.

This clonotype was counted only a few times. The CDR3 is CASSVGAGGLLETQYF. CDR3 nucleotides: TGTGCCAGCAGCGTAGGAGCGGGGGGGCTGCTAGAGACCCAGTACTTC. The V call is TRBV9, the J call TRBJ2-5; 10 nucleotides match TRBD2. The CDR3 totals 16 residues. In germline, CDR1 is SGDLS, CDR2 YYNGEE. V was pared by 0 bases and J by 4 bases, with 6 bases of the junction left unmatched.

This clonotype was counted a few times. The chain couples TRBV6-1 to TRBJ2-1; D is perhaps TRBD1 (5 bases). The CDR3 has 16 amino acids. Germline V gene lookup returns CDR1 MNHNS and CDR2 SASEGT. Trimming removed 6 bases from V and 1 base from J, with 16 bases in between. CDR3 protein: CASRSTGEGSYNEQFF. In nucleotides, the CDR3 is TGTGCCAGCAGATCCACAGGAGAAGGATCCTACAATGAGCAGTTCTTC.

This chain uses TRBV6-1 with TRBJ2-1; D not certain. The V gene lost 4 bases and the J gene lost 6 bases, with 19 bases spanning the gap. This CDR3 spans 16 amino acids. The V gene's germline CDR1 is MNHNS and CDR2 SASEGT. Written as DNA, the CDR3 is TGTGCCAGCAGTGCCAACGGGCTTGAAAGCTTCAATGAGCAGTTCTTC. Translation: CASSANGLESFNEQFF.

Points on this clonotype: Compared with germline, one end of the junction differs, possibly owing to a read error. The V and J genes are TRBV10-1 and TRBJ2-3; no definite D call. Germline V gene data show CDR1 as WNHNN and CDR2 as SYGVQD (reference sequence). The CDR3 length is 14 residues. The CDR3 here is CASRGLRGKDTQYF. CDR3 in DNA: TGCGCCAGCAGGGGGTTGAGAGGCAAAGACACGCAGTATTTC.

This clonotype was seen a single time. This chain uses TRBV6-8 with TRBJ2-5; TRBD1 is a possible D gene (6 bases). The CDR3 has 12 residues. In germline, CDR1 is MNHGY, CDR2 SAAAGT. Trimming pared 11 bases from V and 0 bases from J, leaving 10 bases between. This chain's CDR3 is CAGGGDQETQYF. The CDR3, as DNA: TGTGCCGGGGGCGGTGACCAAGAGACCCAGTACTTC.